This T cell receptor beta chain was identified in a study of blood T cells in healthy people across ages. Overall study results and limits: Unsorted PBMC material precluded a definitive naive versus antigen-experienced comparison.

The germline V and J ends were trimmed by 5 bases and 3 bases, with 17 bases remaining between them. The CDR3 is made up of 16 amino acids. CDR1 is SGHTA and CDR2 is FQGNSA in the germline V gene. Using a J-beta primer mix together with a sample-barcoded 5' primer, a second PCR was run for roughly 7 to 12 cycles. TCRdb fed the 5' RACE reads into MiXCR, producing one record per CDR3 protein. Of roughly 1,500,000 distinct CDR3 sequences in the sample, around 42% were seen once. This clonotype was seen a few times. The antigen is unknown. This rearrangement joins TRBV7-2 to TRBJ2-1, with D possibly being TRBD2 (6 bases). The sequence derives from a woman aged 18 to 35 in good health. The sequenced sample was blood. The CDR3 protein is CASSIKTRSIYNEQFF. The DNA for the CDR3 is TGTGCCAGCAGCATAAAGACTAGGTCGATCTACAATGAGCAGTTCTTC.